This entry concerns a single T cell receptor beta chain. The record originates from a study of Ad26.COV2.S vaccination and SARS-CoV-2 variants. Sequencing used immunoSEQ multiplex PCR; TCRdb keeps in-frame clones, though not all of them. The sample contains around 270,000 clones, approximately 88% of which appear only once. The treatment here: roughly 20 received Ad26.COV2.S at low or high dose, single or two shots; about 5 received placebo; per-sample allocation not given. Repertoires come from day 63 after the first vaccine or placebo injection. The CDR3 length is 14 residues. Germline V gives CDR1 KGHSH, CDR2 LQKENI. After removal of 5 bases from V and 7 bases from J, the junction contained 6 bases not matched to a gene.

The rearrangement joins TRBV18 to TRBJ1-2; 11 bases are a match to TRBD1. The receptor was isolated from a person between 18 and 65 years old who received the Ad26.COV2.S COVID-19 vaccine or a placebo. The sequencing here drew on peripheral blood, taken in a trial of Ad26.COV2.S vaccine versus placebo. The CDR3 region is CASSIGQGARGYTF. For the CDR3, the DNA is TGTGCCAGCTCAATTGGACAGGGGGCCCGTGGCTACACCTTC.